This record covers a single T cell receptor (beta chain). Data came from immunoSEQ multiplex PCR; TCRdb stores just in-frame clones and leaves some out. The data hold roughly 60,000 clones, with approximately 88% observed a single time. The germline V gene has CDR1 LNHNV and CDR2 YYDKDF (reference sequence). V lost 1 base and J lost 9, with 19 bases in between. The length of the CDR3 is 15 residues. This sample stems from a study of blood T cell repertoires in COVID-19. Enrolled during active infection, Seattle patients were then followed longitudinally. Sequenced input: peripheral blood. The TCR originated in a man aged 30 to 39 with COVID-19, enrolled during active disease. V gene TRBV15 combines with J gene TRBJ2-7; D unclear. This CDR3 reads CATSRARGELRRQYF. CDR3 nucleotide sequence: TGTGCCACCAGCAGAGCGAGAGGAGAGCTACGTAGGCAGTACTTC.